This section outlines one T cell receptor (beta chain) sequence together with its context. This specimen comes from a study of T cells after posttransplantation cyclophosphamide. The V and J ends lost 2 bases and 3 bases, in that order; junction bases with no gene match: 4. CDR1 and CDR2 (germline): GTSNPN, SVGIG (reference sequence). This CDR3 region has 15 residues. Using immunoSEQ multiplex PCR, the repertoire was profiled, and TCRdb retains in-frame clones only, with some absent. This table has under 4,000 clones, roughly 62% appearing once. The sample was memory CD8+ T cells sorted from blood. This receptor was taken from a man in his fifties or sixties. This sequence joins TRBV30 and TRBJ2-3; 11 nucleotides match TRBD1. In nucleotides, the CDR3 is TGTGCCTGGAGTTTTGGGACAGGGGGAACAGATACGCAGTATTTT. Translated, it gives CAWSFGTGGTDTQYF. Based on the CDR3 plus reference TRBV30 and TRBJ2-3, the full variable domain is SQTIHQWPATLVQPVGSPLSLECTVEGTSNPNLYWYRQAAGRGLQLLFYSVGIGQISSEVPQNLSASRPQDRQFILSSKKLLLSDSGFYLCAWSFGTGGTDTQYFGPGTRLTVL.